The TCR beta chain described here comes from a study of T cell clonotyping in hematopoietic cell transplantation. This CDR3 contains 13 residues. The V end lost 2 bases, the J end lost 5 bases, and 11 bases lay between the germline ends. CDR1 is SGHRS, CDR2 YFSETQ, per germline. Generated by immunoSEQ multiplex PCR, the TCRdb table keeps only in-frame clones and is missing some. The repertoire includes 10,000 or so clones, roughly nine tenths of them detected once, and 30% to 45% sits in the top ten. Points from the study as a whole: At the given depth, recipient repertoires were over 95% de novo clonotypes.

Details on this clone: Its antigen is not known.

The receptor was isolated from a human patient who had an allogeneic stem cell transplant, so the T cells may come from the graft donor. The donor label of this sample is uncertain. Some clones in this sample may be carry-over from other donors' samples. The chain employs TRBV5-1 and TRBJ2-7, with D unresolved. The specimen was PBMCs, collected 180 days after allogeneic stem cell transplant. Here the CDR3 reads CASSFKGFHEQYF. CDR3 nucleotides: TGCGCCAGCAGCTTCAAAGGGTTCCACGAGCAGTACTTC.